This is a list of T cell receptor beta chains from one sample in a study of chemoradiotherapy in HPV16-positive cancers. The protocol was immunoSEQ multiplex PCR, while the TCRdb copy is restricted to in-frame clones and leaves out a portion. Of 6,000 to 7,500 clones listed, around 86% are singletons. Sample: tumor tissue, taken from a patient who underwent chemoradiotherapy. The receptors come from a human donor with HPV-associated anogenital cancer. CDR3s leave out the opening cysteine and the closing phenylalanine or tryptophan. Fields, in order: D gene, V gene, clone size, CDR3 protein. A D gene is named only where the DNA matches it firmly. A clone size is listed for some rows: how often the clone was seen (once, few, many), or a class if it is expanded.

d_call: .; v_call: TRBV18; clone_size: .; cdr3_aa: ASSPTTEGSNEQF
d_call: TRBD1; v_call: TRBV2; clone_size: .; cdr3_aa: ASTDDRGHEKLF
d_call: .; v_call: TRBV2; clone_size: .; cdr3_aa: ASKALWGGAEAF
d_call: TRBD1; v_call: TRBV19; clone_size: few; cdr3_aa: ASSIPTGAGNTIY
d_call: TRBD1; v_call: TRBV5-4; clone_size: .; cdr3_aa: ASSDPDRISYT
d_call: TRBD2; v_call: TRBV15; clone_size: .; cdr3_aa: ATSRGSGRHRGNEQF
d_call: TRBD1; v_call: TRBV5-1; clone_size: .; cdr3_aa: ASSSTGTGDGYT
d_call: .; v_call: TRBV5-1; clone_size: .; cdr3_aa: ASSLAYRSSYNEQF
d_call: .; v_call: TRBV5-1; clone_size: few; cdr3_aa: ASSGTNQGIEAF
d_call: TRBD1; v_call: TRBV5-4; clone_size: few; cdr3_aa: ASSQGQGIGTEAF
d_call: .; v_call: TRBV14; clone_size: .; cdr3_aa: ASSFSGPHEQF
d_call: .; v_call: TRBV27; clone_size: .; cdr3_aa: ASSIRGLENSPLH
d_call: .; v_call: TRBV6-5; clone_size: .; cdr3_aa: ASSYSRDRYNEQF
d_call: TRBD1; v_call: TRBV28; clone_size: .; cdr3_aa: ASGQGNEKLF
d_call: .; v_call: TRBV11-3; clone_size: .; cdr3_aa: ASSLPIRGELF
d_call: TRBD2; v_call: TRBV19; clone_size: .; cdr3_aa: ASRGTSGTWGGTYEQY
d_call: TRBD1; v_call: TRBV7-8; clone_size: .; cdr3_aa: ASSIQGKESPLH
d_call: .; v_call: TRBV30; clone_size: .; cdr3_aa: AWKWGEVPNTEAF
d_call: .; v_call: TRBV5-1; clone_size: .; cdr3_aa: ASSLMGADQETQY
d_call: .; v_call: TRBV10-1; clone_size: .; cdr3_aa: ASSLDRTGVGKDEQF
d_call: .; v_call: TRBV11-3; clone_size: .; cdr3_aa: ASRVYRDSYEQY
d_call: .; v_call: TRBV2; clone_size: .; cdr3_aa: ASSEGPWRGVYEQY
d_call: .; v_call: TRBV5-5; clone_size: few; cdr3_aa: ASSHNGDSNQPQH
d_call: TRBD1; v_call: TRBV10-3; clone_size: .; cdr3_aa: AIRDREESGNTIY
d_call: .; v_call: TRBV19; clone_size: .; cdr3_aa: ASSRGLEAF
d_call: .; v_call: TRBV7-9; clone_size: .; cdr3_aa: ASGDRRYEQY
d_call: .; v_call: TRBV18; clone_size: .; cdr3_aa: ASSPGVAYQETQY
d_call: .; v_call: TRBV7-2; clone_size: once; cdr3_aa: ASSLARANYGYT
d_call: .; v_call: TRBV2; clone_size: .; cdr3_aa: ASSERERTDTQY
d_call: TRBD1; v_call: TRBV27; clone_size: .; cdr3_aa: ASSQGDGNQPQH
d_call: .; v_call: TRBV6-5; clone_size: .; cdr3_aa: ASSFGQEESPLH
d_call: TRBD1; v_call: TRBV19; clone_size: few; cdr3_aa: ASETGQGTDTQY
d_call: TRBD2; v_call: TRBV11-2; clone_size: once; cdr3_aa: ASSSGTRTQY
d_call: .; v_call: TRBV14; clone_size: .; cdr3_aa: ASSRAYEQY
d_call: .; v_call: TRBV9; clone_size: .; cdr3_aa: ASSESPGLKTEAF
d_call: .; v_call: TRBV7-3; clone_size: .; cdr3_aa: ASSHARGNTGELF
d_call: .; v_call: TRBV27; clone_size: .; cdr3_aa: ASSSDIDQPQH
d_call: .; v_call: TRBV27; clone_size: few; cdr3_aa: ASKEASSYNEQF
d_call: .; v_call: TRBV7-2; clone_size: .; cdr3_aa: ASSLTTGGYYEQY
d_call: TRBD1; v_call: TRBV6-6; clone_size: .; cdr3_aa: ASSYPGQGYEQY
d_call: TRBD1; v_call: TRBV29-1; clone_size: .; cdr3_aa: SVEGQGDGEQY
d_call: .; v_call: TRBV5-1; clone_size: once; cdr3_aa: ASSKGQFTDTQY
d_call: .; v_call: TRBV9; clone_size: .; cdr3_aa: ASSLRGAGTNEKLF
d_call: .; v_call: TRBV6-4; clone_size: .; cdr3_aa: ASRREPAGYNEQF
d_call: .; v_call: TRBV11-3; clone_size: once; cdr3_aa: ASGSWGPTDTQY